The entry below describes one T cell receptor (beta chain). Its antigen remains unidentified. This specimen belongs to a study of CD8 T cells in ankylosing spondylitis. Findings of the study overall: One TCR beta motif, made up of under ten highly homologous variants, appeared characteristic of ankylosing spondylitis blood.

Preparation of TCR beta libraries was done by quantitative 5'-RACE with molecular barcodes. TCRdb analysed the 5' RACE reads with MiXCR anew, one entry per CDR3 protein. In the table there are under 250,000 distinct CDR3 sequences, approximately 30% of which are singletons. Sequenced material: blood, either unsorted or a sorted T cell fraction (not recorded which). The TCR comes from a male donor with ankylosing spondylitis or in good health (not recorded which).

Here the CDR3 DNA reads TGCGCCAGCAGCTTGGAGACACTTAGTAACACTGAAGCTTTCTTT. Its protein is CASSLETLSNTEAFF. The chain is built from TRBV5-1 and TRBJ1-1; D ambiguous. The CDR3 runs 15 residues. Germline lookup yields CDR1 SGHRS and CDR2 YFSETQ. Deletions cut 0 bases from V and 2 bases from J, with 11 bases between.